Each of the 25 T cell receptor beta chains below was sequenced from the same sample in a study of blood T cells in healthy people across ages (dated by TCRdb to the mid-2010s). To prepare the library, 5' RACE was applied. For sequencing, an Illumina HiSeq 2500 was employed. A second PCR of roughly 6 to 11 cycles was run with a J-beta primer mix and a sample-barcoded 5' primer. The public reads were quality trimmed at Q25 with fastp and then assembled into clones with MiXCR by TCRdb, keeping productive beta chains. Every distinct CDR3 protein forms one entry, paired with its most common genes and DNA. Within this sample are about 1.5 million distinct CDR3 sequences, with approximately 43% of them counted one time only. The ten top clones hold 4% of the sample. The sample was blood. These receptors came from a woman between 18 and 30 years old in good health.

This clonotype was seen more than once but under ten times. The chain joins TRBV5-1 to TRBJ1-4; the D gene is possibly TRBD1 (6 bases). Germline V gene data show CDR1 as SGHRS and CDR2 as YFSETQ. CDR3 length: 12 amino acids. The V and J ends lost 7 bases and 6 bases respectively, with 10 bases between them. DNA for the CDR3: TGCGCCAGCCAGAAGGGGGATGAAAAACTGTTTTTT. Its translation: CASQKGDEKLFF.

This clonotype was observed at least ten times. DNA for the CDR3: TGTGCCAGCAGTTTAAGCGCCTACAATGAGCAGTTCTTC. Encoded protein: CASSLSAYNEQFF. This sequence joins TRBV27 and TRBJ2-1; D gene unclear. The V gene's germline CDR1 is MNHEY and CDR2 SMNVEV (reference sequence). The CDR3 runs 13 residues. Trimming took 2 bases from V and 2 from J, leaving 4 bases between them.

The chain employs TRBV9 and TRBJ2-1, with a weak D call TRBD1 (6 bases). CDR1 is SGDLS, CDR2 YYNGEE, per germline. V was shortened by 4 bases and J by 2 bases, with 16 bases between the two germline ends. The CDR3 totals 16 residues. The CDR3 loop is CASSPLQGRTYNEQFF. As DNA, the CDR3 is TGTGCCAGCAGCCCCCTACAGGGACGGACCTACAATGAGCAGTTCTTC.

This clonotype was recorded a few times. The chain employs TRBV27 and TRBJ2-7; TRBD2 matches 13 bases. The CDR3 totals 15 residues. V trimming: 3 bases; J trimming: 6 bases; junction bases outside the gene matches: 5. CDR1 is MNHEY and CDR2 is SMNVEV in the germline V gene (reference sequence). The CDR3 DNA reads TGTGCCAGCAGTTTGGGGACTAGCGGGATGGGCGAGCAGTACTTC. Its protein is CASSLGTSGMGEQYF.

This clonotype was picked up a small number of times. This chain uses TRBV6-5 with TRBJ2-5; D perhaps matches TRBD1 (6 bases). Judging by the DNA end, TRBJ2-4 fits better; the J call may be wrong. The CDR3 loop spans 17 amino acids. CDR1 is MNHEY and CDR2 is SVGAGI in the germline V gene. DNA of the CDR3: TGTGCCAGCAGTTACTCAAACAGGGCCCATGGGCAAAACATTCAGTACTTC. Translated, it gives CASSYSNRAHGQNIQYF.

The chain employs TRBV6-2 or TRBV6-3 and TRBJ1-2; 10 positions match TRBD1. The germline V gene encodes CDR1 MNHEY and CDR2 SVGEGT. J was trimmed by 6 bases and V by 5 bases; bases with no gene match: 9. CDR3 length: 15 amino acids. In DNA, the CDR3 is TGTGCCAGCAGTAATCCGGGACAGGGGTTTCATGGCTACACCTTC. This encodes CASSNPGQGFHGYTF.

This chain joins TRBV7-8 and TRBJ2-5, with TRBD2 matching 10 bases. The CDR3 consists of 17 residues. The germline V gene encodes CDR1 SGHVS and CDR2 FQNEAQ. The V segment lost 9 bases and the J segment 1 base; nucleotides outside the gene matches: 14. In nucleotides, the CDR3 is TGTGCCAGTAGCAGGTCCCCGACTAGCGGGCTCCAAGAGACCCAGTACTTC. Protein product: CASSRSPTSGLQETQYF.

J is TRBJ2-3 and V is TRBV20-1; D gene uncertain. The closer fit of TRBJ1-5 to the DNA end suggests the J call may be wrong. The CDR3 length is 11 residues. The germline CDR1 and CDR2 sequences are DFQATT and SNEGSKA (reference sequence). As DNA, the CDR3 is TGCAGTGCTCCGAACACAGATACGCAGCATTTT. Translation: CSAPNTDTQHF.

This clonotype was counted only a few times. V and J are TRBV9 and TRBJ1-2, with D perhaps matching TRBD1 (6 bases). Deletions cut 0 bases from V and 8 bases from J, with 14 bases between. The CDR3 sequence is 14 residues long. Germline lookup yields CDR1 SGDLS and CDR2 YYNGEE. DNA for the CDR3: TGTGCCAGCAGCGTAGTAGGGGGGCTAAGCGGCTACACCTTC. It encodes CASSVVGGLSGYTF.

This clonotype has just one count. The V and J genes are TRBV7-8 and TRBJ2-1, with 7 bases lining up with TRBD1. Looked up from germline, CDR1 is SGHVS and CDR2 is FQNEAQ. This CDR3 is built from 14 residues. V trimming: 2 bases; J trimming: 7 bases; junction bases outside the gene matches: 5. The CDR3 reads CASSLSDRANEQFF. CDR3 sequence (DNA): TGTGCCAGCAGCTTAAGTGACAGGGCAAATGAGCAGTTCTTC.

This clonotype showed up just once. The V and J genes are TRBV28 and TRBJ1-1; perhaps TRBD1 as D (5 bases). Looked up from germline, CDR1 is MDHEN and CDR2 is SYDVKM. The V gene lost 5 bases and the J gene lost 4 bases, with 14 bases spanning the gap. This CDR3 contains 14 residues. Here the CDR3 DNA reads TGTGCCAGCAGTCAAGGGGAGGTCGGCACTGAAGCTTTCTTT. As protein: CASSQGEVGTEAFF.

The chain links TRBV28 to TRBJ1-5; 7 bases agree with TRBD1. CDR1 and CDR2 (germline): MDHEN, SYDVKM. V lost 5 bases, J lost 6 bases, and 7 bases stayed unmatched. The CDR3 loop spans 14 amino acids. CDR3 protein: CASSIDRVIQPQHF. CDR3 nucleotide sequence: TGTGCCAGCAGTATCGACAGGGTTATTCAGCCCCAGCATTTT.

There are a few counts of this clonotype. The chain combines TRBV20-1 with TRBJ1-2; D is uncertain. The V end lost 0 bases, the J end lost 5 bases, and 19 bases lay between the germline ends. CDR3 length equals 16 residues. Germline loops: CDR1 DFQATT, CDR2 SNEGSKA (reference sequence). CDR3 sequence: CSARDLNQAVGYGYTF. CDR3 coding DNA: TGCAGTGCTAGAGATCTTAATCAGGCGGTGGGGTATGGCTACACCTTC.

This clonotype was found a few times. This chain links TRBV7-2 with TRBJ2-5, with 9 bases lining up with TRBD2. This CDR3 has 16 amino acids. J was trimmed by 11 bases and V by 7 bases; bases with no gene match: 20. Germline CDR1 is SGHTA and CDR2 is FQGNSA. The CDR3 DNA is TGTGCCAGCATCAGGACGGTACTAGCGGGCTCCAATGAGCAGTACTTC. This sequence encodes CASIRTVLAGSNEQYF.

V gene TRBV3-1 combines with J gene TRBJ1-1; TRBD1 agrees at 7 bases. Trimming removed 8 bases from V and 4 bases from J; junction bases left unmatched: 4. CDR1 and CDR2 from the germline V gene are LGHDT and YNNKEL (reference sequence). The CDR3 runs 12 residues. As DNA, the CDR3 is TGTGCCAGCCAACAGGGGAGCACTGAAGCTTTCTTT. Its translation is CASQQGSTEAFF. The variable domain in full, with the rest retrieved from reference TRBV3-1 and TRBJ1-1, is DTAVSQTPKYLVTQMGNDKSIKCEQNLGHDTMYWYKQDSKKFLKIMFSYNNKELIINETVPNRFSPKSPDKAHLNLHINSLELGDSAVYFCASQQGSTEAFFGQGTRLTVV.

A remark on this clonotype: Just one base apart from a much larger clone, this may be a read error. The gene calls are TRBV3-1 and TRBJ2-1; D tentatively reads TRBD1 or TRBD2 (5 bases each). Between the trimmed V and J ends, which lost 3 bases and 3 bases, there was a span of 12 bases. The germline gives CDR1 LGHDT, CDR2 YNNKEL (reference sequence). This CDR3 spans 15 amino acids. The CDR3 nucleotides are TGTGCCAGCAGCCAGCCGGGACGTGACTACAATGAGCAGTTCTTC. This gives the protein CASSQPGRDYNEQFF.

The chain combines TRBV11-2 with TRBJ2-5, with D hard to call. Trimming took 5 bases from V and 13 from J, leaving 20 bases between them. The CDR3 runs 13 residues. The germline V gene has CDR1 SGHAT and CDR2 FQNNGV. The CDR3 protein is CASSPVFSDEPYF. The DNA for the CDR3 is TGTGCCAGCAGCCCGGTTTTCTCCGACGAGCCGTACTTC.

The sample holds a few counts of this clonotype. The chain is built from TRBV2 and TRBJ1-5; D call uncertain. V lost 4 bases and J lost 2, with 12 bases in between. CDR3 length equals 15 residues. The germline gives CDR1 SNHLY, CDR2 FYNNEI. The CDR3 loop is CASSGDGLGNQPQHF. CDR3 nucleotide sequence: TGTGCCAGCAGTGGGGATGGGCTAGGCAATCAGCCCCAGCATTTT.

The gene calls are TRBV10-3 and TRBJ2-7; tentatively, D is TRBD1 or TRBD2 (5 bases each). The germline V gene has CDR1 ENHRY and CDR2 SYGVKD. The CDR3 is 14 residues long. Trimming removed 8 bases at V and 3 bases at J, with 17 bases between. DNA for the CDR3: TGTGCCATCTCGGACGCTGGGGACCTCTACGAGCAGTACTTC. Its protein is CAISDAGDLYEQYF.

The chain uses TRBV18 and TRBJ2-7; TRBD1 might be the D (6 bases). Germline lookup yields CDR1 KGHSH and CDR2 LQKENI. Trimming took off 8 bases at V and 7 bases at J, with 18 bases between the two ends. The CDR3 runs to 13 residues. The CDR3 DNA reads TGTGCCAGCCTTTGGGGCAGGGGTATGGAGCAGTACTTC. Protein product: CASLWGRGMEQYF. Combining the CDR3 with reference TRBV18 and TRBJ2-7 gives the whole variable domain NAGVMQNPRHLVRRRGQEARLRCSPMKGHSHVYWYRQLPEEGLKFMVYLQKENIIDESGMPKERFSAEFPKEGPSILRIQQVVRGDSAAYFCASLWGRGMEQYFGPGTRLTVT.

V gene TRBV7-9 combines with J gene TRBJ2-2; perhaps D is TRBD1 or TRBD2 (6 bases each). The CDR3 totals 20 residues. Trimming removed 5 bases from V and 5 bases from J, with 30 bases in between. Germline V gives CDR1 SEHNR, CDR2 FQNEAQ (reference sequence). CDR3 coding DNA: TGTGCCAGCAGCCAGGATGGGGGGCAGAAACCTTTTCCTCGGACCGGGGAGCTGTTTTTT. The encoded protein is CASSQDGGQKPFPRTGELFF.

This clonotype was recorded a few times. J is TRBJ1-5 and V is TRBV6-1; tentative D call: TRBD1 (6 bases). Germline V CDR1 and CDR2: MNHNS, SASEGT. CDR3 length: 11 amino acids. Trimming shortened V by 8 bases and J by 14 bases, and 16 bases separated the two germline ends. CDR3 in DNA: TGTGCCAGCTTGGGGAGCAGGGGAGAGCATTTT. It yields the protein CASLGSRGEHF.

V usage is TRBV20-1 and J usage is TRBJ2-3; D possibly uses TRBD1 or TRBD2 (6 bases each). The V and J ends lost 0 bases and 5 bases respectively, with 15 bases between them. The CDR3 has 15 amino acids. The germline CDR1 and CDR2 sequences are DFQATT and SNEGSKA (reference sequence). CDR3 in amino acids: CSARDPGAALDTQYF. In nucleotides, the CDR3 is TGCAGTGCTAGAGATCCGGGGGCGGCCTTAGATACGCAGTATTTT.

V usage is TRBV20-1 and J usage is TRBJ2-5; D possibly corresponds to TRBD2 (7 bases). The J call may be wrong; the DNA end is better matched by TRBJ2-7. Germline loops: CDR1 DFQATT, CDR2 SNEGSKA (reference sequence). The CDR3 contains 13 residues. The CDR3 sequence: CSAGGRESYEQYF. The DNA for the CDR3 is TGCAGTGCTGGGGGGCGGGAGAGTTACGAGCAGTACTTC.

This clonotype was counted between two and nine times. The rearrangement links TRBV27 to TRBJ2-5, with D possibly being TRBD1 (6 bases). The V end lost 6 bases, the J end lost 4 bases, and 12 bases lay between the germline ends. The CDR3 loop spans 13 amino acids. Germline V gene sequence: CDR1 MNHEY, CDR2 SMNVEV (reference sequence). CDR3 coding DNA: TGTGCCAGCAGAACGCAGGGGAGAGAGACCCAGTACTTC. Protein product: CASRTQGRETQYF.